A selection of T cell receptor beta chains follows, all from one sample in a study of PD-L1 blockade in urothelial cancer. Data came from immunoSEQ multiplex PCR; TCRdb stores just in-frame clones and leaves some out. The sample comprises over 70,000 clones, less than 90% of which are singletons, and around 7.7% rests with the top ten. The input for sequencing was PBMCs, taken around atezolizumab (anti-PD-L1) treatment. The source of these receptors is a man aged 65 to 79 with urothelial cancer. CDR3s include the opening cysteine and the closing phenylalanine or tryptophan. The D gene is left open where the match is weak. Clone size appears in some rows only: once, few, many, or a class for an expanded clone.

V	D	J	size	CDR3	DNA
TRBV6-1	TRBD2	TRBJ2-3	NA	CASSETTGGLGTDTQYF	TGTGCCAGCAGTGAAACTACGGGAGGCTTGGGCACAGATACGCAGTATTTT
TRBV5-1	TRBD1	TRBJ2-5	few	CASSRRGQGGETQYF	TGCGCCAGCAGCCGGCGGGGACAGGGAGGCGAGACCCAGTACTTC
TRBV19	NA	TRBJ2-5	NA	CASSIRQETQYF	TGTGCCAGTAGTATTCGACAGGAGACCCAGTACTTC
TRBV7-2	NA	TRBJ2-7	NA	CASSLDIYEQYF	TGTGCCAGCAGCTTAGACATTTACGAGCAGTACTTC
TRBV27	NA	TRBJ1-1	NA	CASSPTGIPEAFF	TGTGCCAGCAGTCCTACAGGGATACCTGAAGCTTTCTTT
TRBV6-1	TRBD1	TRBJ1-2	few	CASNLDREERDGYTF	TGTGCCAGCAATCTCGACAGGGAGGAACGCGATGGCTACACCTTC
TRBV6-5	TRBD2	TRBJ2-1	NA	CASSYSSGRGGGEQFF	TGTGCCAGCAGTTACTCCAGCGGGAGGGGCGGCGGTGAGCAGTTCTTC
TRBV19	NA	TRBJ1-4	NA	CASSRVRGDEKLFF	TGTGCCTCCTCAAGGGTCAGGGGTGATGAAAAACTGTTTTTT
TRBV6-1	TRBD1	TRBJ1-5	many	CASSESGGSQPQHF	TGTGCCAGCAGTGAATCAGGGGGTAGTCAGCCCCAGCATTTT
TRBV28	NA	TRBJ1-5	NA	CASTLHSGMGQPQHF	TGTGCCAGCACCTTGCACTCGGGGATGGGGCAGCCCCAGCATTTT
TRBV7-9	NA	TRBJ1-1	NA	CASSLASRGGTEAFF	TGTGCCAGCAGCTTAGCGAGCAGGGGCGGCACTGAAGCTTTCTTT
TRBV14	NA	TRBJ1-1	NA	CASNLYRQGAEAFF	TGTGCCAGCAACCTTTATCGGCAAGGGGCTGAAGCTTTCTTT
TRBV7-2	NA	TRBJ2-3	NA	CASSLVGLATDTQYF	TGTGCCAGCAGCTTAGTAGGGCTAGCGACAGATACGCAGTATTTT
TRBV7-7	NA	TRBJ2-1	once	CASSPGPGVANEQFF	TGTGCTAGCAGCCCCGGGCCGGGGGTGGCCAATGAGCAGTTCTTC
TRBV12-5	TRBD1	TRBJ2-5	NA	CASGFTGGETQYF	TGTGCTAGTGGTTTCACAGGGGGGGAGACCCAGTACTTC
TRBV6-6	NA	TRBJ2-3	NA	CASRTVTDTQYF	TGTGCCAGCAGGACAGTCACAGATACGCAGTATTTT
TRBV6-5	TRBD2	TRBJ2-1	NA	CASSYTGLAGYNEQFF	TGTGCCAGCAGTTACACTGGGCTAGCGGGCTACAATGAGCAGTTCTTC
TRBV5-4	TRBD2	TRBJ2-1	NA	CASSWGTSGGYNEQFF	TGTGCCAGCAGCTGGGGGACTAGCGGGGGGTACAATGAGCAGTTCTTC
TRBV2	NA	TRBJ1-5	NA	CASSRGLAQHF	TGTGCCAGCAGCAGGGGTTTGGCCCAGCATTTT
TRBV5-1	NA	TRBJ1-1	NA	CASSRGLNTEAFF	TGCGCCAGCAGCAGAGGACTTAACACTGAAGCTTTCTTT
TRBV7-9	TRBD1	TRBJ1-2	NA	CASSWKRREGANYGYTF	TGTGCCAGCAGCTGGAAGAGGCGTGAGGGGGCGAACTATGGCTACACCTTC
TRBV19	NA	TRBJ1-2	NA	CASRSRDTYGYTF	TGTGCCAGTAGAAGCCGGGACACCTATGGCTACACCTTC
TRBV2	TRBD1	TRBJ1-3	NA	CASQTGPGNTIYF	TGTGCCAGCCAGACAGGGCCCGGAAACACCATATATTTT
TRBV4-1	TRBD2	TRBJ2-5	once	CASSQWERGAGETQYF	TGCGCCAGCAGCCAATGGGAGCGGGGGGCAGGGGAGACCCAGTACTTC
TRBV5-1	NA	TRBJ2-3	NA	CASSGGTQGGSDTQYF	TGCGCCAGCAGCGGCGGGACTCAGGGAGGCTCAGATACGCAGTATTTT
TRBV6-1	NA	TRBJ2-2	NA	CASNSGNTGELFF	TGTGCCAGCAACTCAGGGAACACCGGGGAGCTGTTTTTT
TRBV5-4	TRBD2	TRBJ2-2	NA	CASTPIAGGLDTGELFF	TGTGCCAGCACCCCTATCGCGGGAGGGCTCGACACCGGGGAGCTGTTTTTT
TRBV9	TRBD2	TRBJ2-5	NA	CASSAGTSGGARETQYF	TGTGCCAGCAGCGCCGGGACTAGCGGGGGGGCCAGGGAGACCCAGTACTTC
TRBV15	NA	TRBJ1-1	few	CATSSKLVSMNTEAFF	TGTGCCACCAGCTCCAAATTAGTTTCCATGAACACTGAAGCTTTCTTT
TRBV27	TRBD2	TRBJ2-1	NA	CASSFGASGYNEQFF	TGTGCCAGCAGTTTCGGGGCTAGCGGATACAATGAGCAGTTCTTC
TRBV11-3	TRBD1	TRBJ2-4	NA	CASSLVTGGIGNIQYF	TGTGCCAGCAGCTTAGTAACAGGGGGCATCGGAAACATTCAGTACTTC
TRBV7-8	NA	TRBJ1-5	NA	CASSFGSRSNQPQHF	TGTGCCAGCAGCTTCGGGTCTCGCAGCAATCAGCCCCAGCATTTT
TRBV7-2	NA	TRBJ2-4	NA	CASSFSWDLVAKNIQYF	TGTGCCAGCAGCTTCTCTTGGGACTTAGTAGCCAAAAACATTCAGTACTTC
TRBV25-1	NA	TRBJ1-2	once	CASSGAGPLGYTF	TGTGCCAGCAGTGGGGCAGGTCCCCTTGGCTACACCTTC
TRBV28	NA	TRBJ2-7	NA	CASSWPTAAYEQYF	TGTGCCAGCAGTTGGCCCACCGCCGCCTACGAGCAGTACTTC
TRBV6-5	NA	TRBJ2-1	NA	CASRTGTSRINEQFF	TGTGCCAGCAGAACCGGGACTTCAAGGATAAATGAGCAGTTCTTC
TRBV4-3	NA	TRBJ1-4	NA	CASSRQGLLGEKLFF	TGCGCCAGCAGCCGCCAGGGGCTGCTTGGTGAAAAACTGTTTTTT
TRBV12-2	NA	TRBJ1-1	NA	CASRLTTIGGTEAFF	TGTGCAAGTCGCCTAACGACAATCGGGGGAACTGAAGCTTTCTTT
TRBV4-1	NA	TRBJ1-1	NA	CASSRTLLRGPNTEAFF	TGCGCCAGCAGCCGGACCCTTCTCAGGGGACCCAACACTGAAGCTTTCTTT
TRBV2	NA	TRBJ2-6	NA	CASSGGGLILSGANVLTF	TGTGCCAGCAGTGGGGGGGGGCTGATCCTCTCTGGGGCCAACGTCCTGACTTTC
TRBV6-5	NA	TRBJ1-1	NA	CASSDLGVEAFF	TGTGCCAGCAGTGACCTAGGGGTGGAGGCTTTCTTT
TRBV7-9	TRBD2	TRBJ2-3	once	CASSLGLERESDTQYF	TGTGCCAGCAGCTTAGGTTTGGAGCGGGAGTCAGATACGCAGTATTTT
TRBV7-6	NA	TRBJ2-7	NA	CASSLVSGMSSYEQYF	TGTGCCAGCAGCTTAGTTTCGGGAATGAGCTCCTACGAGCAGTACTTC
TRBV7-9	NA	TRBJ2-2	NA	CASSFNQAGELFF	TGTGCCAGCAGCTTTAATCAGGCCGGGGAGCTGTTTTTT
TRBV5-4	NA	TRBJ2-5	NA	CASSSGDVGGEETQYF	TGTGCCAGCAGCTCAGGAGACGTGGGGGGAGAGGAGACCCAGTACTTC
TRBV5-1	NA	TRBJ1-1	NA	CASSEGQNTEAFF	TGCGCCAGCAGCGAGGGACAGAACACTGAAGCTTTCTTT
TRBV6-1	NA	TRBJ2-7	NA	CALGRGYEQYF	TGTGCCCTCGGAAGGGGGTACGAGCAGTACTTC
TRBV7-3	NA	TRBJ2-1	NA	CASSFSLRDLNNEQFF	TGTGCCAGCAGCTTCAGTCTCCGGGATCTCAACAATGAGCAGTTCTTC
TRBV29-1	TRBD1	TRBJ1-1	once	CSVIRDREGTEAFF	TGCAGCGTTATCCGGGACAGGGAGGGCACTGAAGCTTTCTTT
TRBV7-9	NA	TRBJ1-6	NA	CASSLASDGVILHF	TGTGCCAGCAGCTTAGCATCCGACGGAGTAATCCTCCACTTT
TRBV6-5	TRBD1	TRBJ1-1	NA	CASRLSTGGNTEAFF	TGTGCCAGCAGGTTATCGACAGGGGGTAACACTGAAGCTTTCTTT
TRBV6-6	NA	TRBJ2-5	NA	CASSSRLGEAQETQYF	TGTGCCAGCAGTTCCCGACTAGGGGAAGCTCAAGAGACCCAGTACTTC
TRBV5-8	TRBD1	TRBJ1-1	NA	CASSAGQGWNTEAFF	TGTGCCAGCAGCGCGGGACAGGGATGGAACACTGAAGCTTTCTTT
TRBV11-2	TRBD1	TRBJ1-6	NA	CASDDRGLPLHF	TGTGCCAGCGACGACAGGGGGCTACCCCTCCACTTT
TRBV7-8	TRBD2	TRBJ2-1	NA	CASTAGGPGNEQFF	TGTGCCAGCACCGCGGGGGGGCCAGGCAATGAGCAGTTCTTC
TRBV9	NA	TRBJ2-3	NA	CASSDRWGRGTDTQYF	TGTGCCAGCAGCGATCGGTGGGGGCGGGGGACAGATACGCAGTATTTT
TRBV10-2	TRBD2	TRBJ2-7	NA	CASRGGLAEYEQYF	TGCGCCAGCAGGGGGGGACTAGCGGAATACGAGCAGTACTTC
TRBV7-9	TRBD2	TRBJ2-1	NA	CASSAGTTYNEQFF	TGTGCCAGCAGCGCCGGGACTACCTACAATGAGCAGTTCTTC
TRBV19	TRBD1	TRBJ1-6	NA	CASTSGQVVNSPLHF	TGTGCCAGTACCTCGGGACAGGTTGTTAATTCACCCCTCCACTTT
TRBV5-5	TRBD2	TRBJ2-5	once	CASSGGLAGDEETQYF	TGTGCCAGCAGCGGGGGGCTAGCGGGAGATGAAGAGACCCAGTACTTC